This T cell receptor beta chain originates from a study of T cell clonality in common variable immunodeficiency. The study's findings and limits: CVID subjects shared fewer TCRbeta clones than healthy controls did. Common variable immunodeficiency TCR beta sequences reportedly had fewer deletions and N-nucleotide insertions.

Only in-frame clones appear in the TCRdb table, and some are missing; sequencing was by immunoSEQ multiplex PCR. The table lists tens of thousands of clones, with no singletons. Trimming shortened V by 0 bases and J by 8 bases, and 6 bases separated the two germline ends. The germline gives CDR1 SGHDT, CDR2 YYEEEE. The CDR3 extends over 13 amino acids. This clone was seen repeatedly, ten times or more. Its cognate antigen is unknown. The missing CDR3 end, 3 residues past where the read stops, is filled in from the germline J gene. The receptor comes from a person aged 18-70 years in good health. The sequenced sample consisted of peripheral blood mononuclear cells. The chain employs TRBV5-6 and TRBJ1-6; D unresolved. The CDR3 is CASSLEADSPLHF. Incomplete CDR3 DNA: TGTGCCAGCAGCTTGGAGGCGGATTCACCC.